The 10 T cell receptor beta chains below were found in one sample sequenced in a study of CD8 T cells in Susac syndrome. The RNA input was 0.5 to 1 ug, and it was reverse transcribed with random hexamers. A single record per CDR3 protein comes from TCRdb applying MiXCR to the immunoSEQ multiplex PCR reads. The table has under 200,000 distinct CDR3 sequences, 90% to 95% seen once. The sample comprised CD4+ T cells from PBMCs. These receptor sequences come from a human donor with Susac syndrome.

The chain uses TRBV9 and TRBJ2-5, with D tentatively TRBD1 or TRBD2 (6 bases each). The CDR3 runs to 16 residues. CDR1 and CDR2 from the germline V gene are SGDLS and YYNGEE. Trimming shortened V by 4 bases and J by 2 bases, and 18 bases separated the two germline ends. CDR3 sequence reads: CASSTGRGGVQETQYF. Written as DNA, the CDR3 is TGTGCCAGCAGCACCGGCAGGGGCGGGGTACAAGAGACCCAGTACTTC. The whole variable domain, remainder taken from reference TRBV9 and TRBJ2-5, is DSGVTQTPKHLITATGQRVTLRCSPRSGDLSVYWYQQSLDQGLQFLIQYYNGEERAKGNILERFSAQQFPDLHSELNLSSLELGDSALYFCASSTGRGGVQETQYFGPGTRLLVL.

The chain has TRBV11-2 and TRBJ2-7, with 7 bases that match TRBD1. This CDR3 comprises 16 residues. V lost 5 bases, J lost 2 bases, and 12 bases stayed unmatched. The germline CDR1 and CDR2 sequences are SGHAT and FQNNGV. In DNA, the CDR3 is TGTGCCAGCAGCCGGATGAAACCGGGACAGACCTACGAGCAGTACTTC. This sequence encodes CASSRMKPGQTYEQYF.

The CDR3 nucleotides are TGCAGTGCACTAGCGGGGGGGACTAGCACAGATACGCAGTATTTT. Its protein is CSALAGGTSTDTQYF. This chain connects TRBV20-1 to TRBJ2-3; 13 nucleotides match TRBD2. CDR3 length: 15 residues. Germline CDR1 and CDR2: DFQATT and SNEGSKA (reference sequence). Trimming at V came to 6 bases and at J to 0 bases, leaving 3 bases not matched to a gene.

J is TRBJ2-3 and V is TRBV10-3; 8 nucleotides match TRBD1. Germline V gene lookup returns CDR1 ENHRY and CDR2 SYGVKD. V dropped 11 bases and J dropped 9; count of bases not matched to a gene: 13. The CDR3 loop spans 13 amino acids. The CDR3 region has the DNA TGTGCCGCCGCCGGGACAGGAATGTCCACGCAGTATTTT. Translating gives CAAAGTGMSTQYF.

The chain couples TRBV10-3 to TRBJ2-5; D not resolved. The CDR3 runs to 14 residues. CDR1 and CDR2 from the germline V gene are ENHRY and SYGVKD. Trimming removed 10 bases at V and 2 bases at J, with 17 bases between. CDR3 nucleotide sequence: TGTGCCACCCGAAGTTCTCAGACGCAAGAGACCCAGTACTTC. This codes for CATRSSQTQETQYF.

The chain carries TRBV19 and TRBJ1-1; D is uncertain. The CDR3 consists of 15 residues. CDR1 LNHDA and CDR2 SQIVND come from the germline V gene (reference sequence). V was clipped by 7 bases and J by 1 base, with 16 bases between them. The CDR3: CASTPGTVKNTEAFF. DNA for the CDR3: TGTGCCAGTACCCCTGGAACGGTGAAGAACACTGAAGCTTTCTTT.

J is TRBJ2-7 and V is TRBV20-1, with 8 bases matching TRBD1. The CDR3 loop spans 14 amino acids. The V gene end was trimmed by 3 bases and the J gene end by 2 bases; junction bases not matched to a gene: 6. In germline, CDR1 is DFQATT, CDR2 SNEGSKA (reference sequence). The CDR3 bases are TGCAGTGCTAGTCCGGGACAGGCCACCTACGAGCAGTACTTC. Its translation is CSASPGQATYEQYF.

V gene TRBV4-2 combines with J gene TRBJ2-3, with TRBD1 matching 7 bases. Germline CDR1 reads LGHNA; CDR2 reads YNFKEQ. Germline trimming cut 2 bases from V and 6 bases from J; bases unmatched to any gene: 8. The CDR3 is 15 amino acids. CDR3 protein: CASSQSYRGRDTQYF. CDR3 DNA sequence: TGTGCCAGCAGCCAATCTTACAGGGGCAGGGATACGCAGTATTTT.

The chain uses TRBV5-1 and TRBJ2-5; D is unresolved. CDR1 and CDR2 from the germline V gene are SGHRS and YFSETQ. V gave up 1 base and J gave up 2 bases, with 9 bases separating them. CDR3 size: 14 residues. For the CDR3, the DNA is TGCGCCAGCAGCTTGTCACAGCTTCAAGAGACCCAGTACTTC. As protein: CASSLSQLQETQYF. The whole variable domain, filled in from reference TRBV5-1 and TRBJ2-5, reads KAGVTQTPRYLIKTRGQQVTLSCSPISGHRSVSWYQQTPGQGLQFLFEYFSETQRNKGNFPGRFSGRQFSNSRSEMNVSTLELGDSALYLCASSLSQLQETQYFGPGTRLLVL.

The chain employs TRBV18 and TRBJ2-1; D gene ambiguous. V lost 0 bases and J 5 bases, leaving 5 bases between the germline ends. There are 13 residues in the CDR3. From germline, CDR1 is KGHSH and CDR2 LQKENI. The CDR3 reads CASSPPSNNEQFF. DNA of the CDR3: TGTGCCAGCTCACCACCGTCGAACAATGAGCAGTTCTTC.